This T cell receptor (beta chain) is drawn from a study of molecular identifiers for immune sequencing clone quantification. The study's findings and limits: In naive cells, under 1% of molecules belonged to clones above 20 RNA copies, against over 97% in effector cells. Amid more than 800,000 naive cells, spiked Jurkat TCR RNA from one cell was reportedly still detectable.

In TCRdb, the PCR reads were re-called with MiXCR into one record per CDR3 protein. The data hold roughly 40,000 distinct CDR3 sequences, with approximately 17% observed a single time. This clonotype was seen a single time. Antigen unknown. Deletions cut 11 bases from V and 2 bases from J, with 13 bases between. Germline lookup yields CDR1 MDHEN and CDR2 SYDVKM. This CDR3 has 12 amino acids. This chain links TRBV28 with TRBJ2-7; tentatively, D is TRBD2 (5 bases). Material: naive CD8+ T cells from blood, with Jurkat cell RNA spiked in. The subset was: FACS-sorted CD8+CD4-CCR7+CD45RA+ naive T cells. This receptor was taken from a human donor in good health. Some libraries in this study had Jurkat cell RNA spiked in. The CDR3 protein is CAGTIGTYEQYF. As DNA, the CDR3 is TGTGCCGGCACCATCGGGACCTACGAGCAGTACTTC.